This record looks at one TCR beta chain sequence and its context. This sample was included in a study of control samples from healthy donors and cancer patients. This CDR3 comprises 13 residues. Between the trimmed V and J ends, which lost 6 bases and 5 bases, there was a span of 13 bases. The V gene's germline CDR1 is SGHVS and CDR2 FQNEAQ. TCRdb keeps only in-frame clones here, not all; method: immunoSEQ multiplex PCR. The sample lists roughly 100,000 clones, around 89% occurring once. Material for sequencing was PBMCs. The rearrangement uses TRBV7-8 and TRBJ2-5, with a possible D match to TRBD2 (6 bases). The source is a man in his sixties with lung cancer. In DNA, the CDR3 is TGTGCCAGCAGGCCTAGCGTTGCGGAGACCCAGTACTTC. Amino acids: CASRPSVAETQYF.